The next 10 T cell receptor beta chains were all read from a single sample in a study of CD8+ T cells in alopecia areata. Sequencing templates came from extracted RNA that was reverse transcribed into cDNA. Clones were sequenced by immunoSEQ multiplex PCR, and TCRdb holds only the in-frame ones, with some missing. The data hold some 45,000 clones, with 80% to 95% observed a single time. Treatment described: oral pan-JAK inhibitor, 5-10 mg twice daily. Source: CD8+ T cells sorted from blood, taken at week 24, from a patient treated with tofacitinib. The receptor source for this set is a human donor with alopecia areata.

The count of this clone is one. The chain couples TRBV4-1 to TRBJ2-7; D uncertain. Trimming removed 5 bases at V and 2 bases at J, with 16 bases between. Germline V CDR1 and CDR2: MGHRA, YSYEKL. The CDR3 is made up of 15 amino acids. DNA of the CDR3: TGCGCCAGCAGCTCAACTTCGGACGGAGCCTACGAGCAGTACTTC. It codes for CASSSTSDGAYEQYF.

The chain carries TRBV7-9 and TRBJ2-2; D unclear. The V gene lost 4 bases and the J gene lost 1 base, with 19 bases spanning the gap. This CDR3 has 18 residues. Germline CDR1 reads SEHNR; CDR2 reads FQNEAQ (reference sequence). The CDR3 DNA follows: TGTGCCAGCAGCTCTGCATTCAACACCCTCTTGAACACCGGGGAGCTGTTTTTT. Amino acid sequence: CASSSAFNTLLNTGELFF.

This clone was observed a single time. Written as DNA, the CDR3 is TGTGCCAGCAGCTTAGCGGGTTCAGATACGCAGTATTTT. This codes for CASSLAGSDTQYF. This chain uses TRBV7-6 with TRBJ2-3, with D unclear. Germline assignment: CDR1 SGHVS and CDR2 FNYEAQ. The CDR3 covers 13 residues. V was shortened by 0 bases and J by 4 bases, with 5 bases between the two germline ends.

The CDR3 sequence: CASSQDRDRNYEQYF. The CDR3, as DNA: TGCGCCAGCAGCCAAGATCGGGACAGGAACTACGAGCAGTACTTC. The V gene is TRBV4-1, the J gene TRBJ2-7; 8 bases align to TRBD1. This CDR3 contains 15 residues. V lost 0 bases and J lost 3; bases outside the gene matches: 4. Looked up from germline, CDR1 is MGHRA and CDR2 is YSYEKL.

J is TRBJ2-7 and V is TRBV30, with TRBD1 identical over 11 bases. Trimming at V came to 7 bases and at J to 4 bases, leaving 6 bases not matched to a gene. Per the germline V gene, CDR1 is GTSNPN and CDR2 is SVGIG (reference sequence). The CDR3 runs to 13 residues. The CDR3, as DNA: TGTGCCTCGGGACAGGGGGATCTTTACGAGCAGTACTTC. It specifies CASGQGDLYEQYF.

V is TRBV28 and J is TRBJ2-3; 11 positions match TRBD2. The CDR3 extends over 17 amino acids. Trimming at V came to 3 bases and at J to 2 bases, leaving 7 bases not matched to a gene. From germline, CDR1 is MDHEN and CDR2 SYDVKM. Written as DNA, the CDR3 is TGTGCCAGCAGTTTGTTAGCGGGGGGGCCCATCACAGATACGCAGTATTTT. This translates into CASSLLAGGPITDTQYF.

The rearrangement joins TRBV30 to TRBJ2-5, with TRBD2 matching 7 bases. The junction had 6 bases not matched to a gene; V was cut back by 5 bases and J by 3 bases. CDR1 and CDR2 (germline): GTSNPN, SVGIG (reference sequence). The length of the CDR3 is 13 residues. The CDR3 sequence is CAWVRTSKETQYF. DNA for the CDR3: TGTGCCTGGGTCAGGACTAGTAAAGAGACCCAGTACTTC.

This clone is medium-sized by share. The chain recombines TRBV6-1 with TRBJ2-1, with 13 bases aligning to TRBD2. This CDR3 region has 15 residues. The germline V gene has CDR1 MNHNS and CDR2 SASEGT. Trimming removed 4 bases from V and 5 bases from J; junction bases left unmatched: 2. CDR3 region: CASSVLAGGNNEQFF. The CDR3 DNA is TGTGCCAGCAGTGTACTAGCGGGGGGGAACAATGAGCAGTTCTTC.

This chain joins TRBV6-5 and TRBJ2-1; no clear D. Trimming left V 5 bases short and J 4 bases short, with 3 bases between. The CDR3 loop spans 11 amino acids. Germline V gene sequence: CDR1 MNHEY, CDR2 SVGAGI. CDR3 bases: TGTGCCAGCAGTCAATACAATGAGCAGTTCTTC. This encodes CASSQYNEQFF.

The rearrangement uses TRBV10-3 and TRBJ2-1; TRBD2 agrees at 10 bases. CDR1 is ENHRY, CDR2 SYGVKD, per germline. The J segment lost 2 bases and the V segment lost 3 bases, leaving 10 bases of the junction unmatched. This CDR3 spans 18 amino acids. The DNA for the CDR3 is TGTGCCATCAGTGAAGGCTCTCTAGCGGGGGTTACCTACAATGAGCAGTTCTTC. Translated: CAISEGSLAGVTYNEQFF.